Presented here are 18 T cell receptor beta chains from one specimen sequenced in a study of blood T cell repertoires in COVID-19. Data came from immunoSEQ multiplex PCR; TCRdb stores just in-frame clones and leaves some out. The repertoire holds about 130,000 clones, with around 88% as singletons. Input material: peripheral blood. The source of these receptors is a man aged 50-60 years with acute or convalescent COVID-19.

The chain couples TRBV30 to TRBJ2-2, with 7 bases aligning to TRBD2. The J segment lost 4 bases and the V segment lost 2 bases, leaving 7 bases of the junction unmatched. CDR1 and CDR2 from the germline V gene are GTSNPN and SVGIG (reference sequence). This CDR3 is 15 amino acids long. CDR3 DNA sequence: TGTGCCTGGAGTTCCCTGGGGGGGGGCACCGGGGAGCTGTTTTTT. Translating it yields CAWSSLGGGTGELFF. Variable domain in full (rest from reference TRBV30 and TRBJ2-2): SQTIHQWPATLVQPVGSPLSLECTVEGTSNPNLYWYRQAAGRGLQLLFYSVGIGQISSEVPQNLSASRPQDRQFILSSKKLLLSDSGFYLCAWSSLGGGTGELFFGEGSRLTVL.

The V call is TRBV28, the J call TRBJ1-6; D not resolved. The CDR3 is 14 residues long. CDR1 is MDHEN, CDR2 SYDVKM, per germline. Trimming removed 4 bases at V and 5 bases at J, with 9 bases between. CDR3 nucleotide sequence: TGTGCCAGCAGTTCGGGGTGGGATAATTCACCCCTCCACTTT. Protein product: CASSSGWDNSPLHF.

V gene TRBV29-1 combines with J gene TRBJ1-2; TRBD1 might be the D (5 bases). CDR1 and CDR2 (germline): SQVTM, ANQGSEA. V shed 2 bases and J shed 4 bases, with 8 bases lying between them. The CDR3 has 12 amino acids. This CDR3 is CSVESDSYGYTF. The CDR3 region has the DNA TGCAGCGTTGAAAGCGACAGCTATGGCTACACCTTC.

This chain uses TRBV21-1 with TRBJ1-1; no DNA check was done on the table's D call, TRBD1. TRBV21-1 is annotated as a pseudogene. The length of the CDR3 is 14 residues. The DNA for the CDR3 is TGTGCCAGCAGCAAGCCGCGGTTAGGGGTTGAAGCTTTCTTT. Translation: CASSKPRLGVEAFF.

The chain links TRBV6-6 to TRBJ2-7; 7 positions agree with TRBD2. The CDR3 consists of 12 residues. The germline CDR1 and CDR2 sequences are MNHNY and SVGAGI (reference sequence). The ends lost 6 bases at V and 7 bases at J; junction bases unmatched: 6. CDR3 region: CASSPGGREQYF. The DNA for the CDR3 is TGTGCCAGCAGCCCCGGGGGGAGGGAGCAGTACTTC.

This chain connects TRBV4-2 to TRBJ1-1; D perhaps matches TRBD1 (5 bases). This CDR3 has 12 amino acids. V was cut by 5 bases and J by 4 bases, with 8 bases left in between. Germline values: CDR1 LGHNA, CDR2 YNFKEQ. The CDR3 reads CASSFGGTEAFF. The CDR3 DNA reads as TGTGCCAGCAGCTTCGGGGGCACTGAAGCTTTCTTT.

The CDR3 coding sequence is TGCGCCAGCAGGTCACAGGAAAATCAGCCCCAGCATTTT. The encoded protein is CASRSQENQPQHF. J is TRBJ1-5 and V is TRBV10-2; tentatively, D is TRBD1 (5 bases). V lost 6 bases and J lost 4, with 10 bases in between. Germline CDR1 is WSHSY and CDR2 is SAAADI. This CDR3 region has 13 residues.

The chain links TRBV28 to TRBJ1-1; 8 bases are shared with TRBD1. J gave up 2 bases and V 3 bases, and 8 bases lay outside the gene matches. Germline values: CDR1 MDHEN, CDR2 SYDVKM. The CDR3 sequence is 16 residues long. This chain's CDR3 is CASSFRPGQGNTEAFF. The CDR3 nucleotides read TGTGCCAGCAGTTTTCGACCCGGACAGGGAAACACTGAAGCTTTCTTT.

The CDR3 protein is CASSYLAGEMEQYF. CDR3 sequence (DNA): TGTGCCAGCAGTTATCTAGCGGGAGAGATGGAGCAGTACTTC. V and J are TRBV6-5 and TRBJ2-7; 10 bases align to TRBD2. Germline V gene lookup returns CDR1 MNHEY and CDR2 SVGAGI. V dropped 3 bases and J dropped 7; count of bases not matched to a gene: 6. The CDR3 length is 14 residues.

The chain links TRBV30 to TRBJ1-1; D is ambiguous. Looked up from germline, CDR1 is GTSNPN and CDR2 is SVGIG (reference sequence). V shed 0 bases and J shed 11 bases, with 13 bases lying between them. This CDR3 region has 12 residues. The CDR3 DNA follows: TGTGCCTGGAGTGTATACGGCTCCGGGGCTTTCTTT. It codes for CAWSVYGSGAFF.

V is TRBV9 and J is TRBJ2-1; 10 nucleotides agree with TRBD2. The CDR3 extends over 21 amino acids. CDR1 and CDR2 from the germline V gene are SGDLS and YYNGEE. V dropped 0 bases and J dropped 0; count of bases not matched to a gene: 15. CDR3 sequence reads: CASSVAHSGGALLSSYNEQFF. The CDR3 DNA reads TGTGCCAGCAGCGTAGCGCACAGCGGGGGGGCACTACTAAGCTCCTACAATGAGCAGTTCTTC.

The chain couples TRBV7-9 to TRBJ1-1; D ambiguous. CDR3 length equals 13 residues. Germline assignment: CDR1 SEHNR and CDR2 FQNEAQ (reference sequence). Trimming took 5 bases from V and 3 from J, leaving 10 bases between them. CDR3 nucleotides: TGTGCCAGCAGCCGGGAACGGGACACTGAAGCTTTCTTT. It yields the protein CASSRERDTEAFF. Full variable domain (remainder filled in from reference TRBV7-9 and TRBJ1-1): DTGVSQNPRHKITKRGQNVTFRCDPISEHNRLYWYRQTLGQGPEFLTYFQNEAQLEKSRLLSDRFSAERPKGSFSTLEIQRTEQGDSAMYLCASSRERDTEAFFGQGTRLTVV.

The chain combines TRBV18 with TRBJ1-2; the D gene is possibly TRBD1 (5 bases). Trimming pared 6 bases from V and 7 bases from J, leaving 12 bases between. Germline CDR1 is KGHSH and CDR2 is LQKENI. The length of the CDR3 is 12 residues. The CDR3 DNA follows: TGTGCCAGCTCTTCGGGGGATGGTGGCTACACCTTC. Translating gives CASSSGDGGYTF. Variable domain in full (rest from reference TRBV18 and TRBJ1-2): NAGVMQNPRHLVRRRGQEARLRCSPMKGHSHVYWYRQLPEEGLKFMVYLQKENIIDESGMPKERFSAEFPKEGPSILRIQQVVRGDSAAYFCASSSGDGGYTFGSGTRLTVV.

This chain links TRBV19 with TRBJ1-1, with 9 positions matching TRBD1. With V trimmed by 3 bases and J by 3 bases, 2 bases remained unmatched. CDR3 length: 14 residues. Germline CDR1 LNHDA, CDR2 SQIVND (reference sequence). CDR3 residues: CASSIGQGYTEAFF. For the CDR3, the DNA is TGTGCCAGTAGTATTGGACAGGGGTACACTGAAGCTTTCTTT.

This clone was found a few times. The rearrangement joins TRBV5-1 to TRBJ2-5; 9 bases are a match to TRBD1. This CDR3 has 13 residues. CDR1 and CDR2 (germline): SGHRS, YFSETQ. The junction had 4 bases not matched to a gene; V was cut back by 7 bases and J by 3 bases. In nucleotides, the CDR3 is TGCGCCAGCGCGTGGACAGGGGAAGAGACCCAGTACTTC. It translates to CASAWTGEETQYF.

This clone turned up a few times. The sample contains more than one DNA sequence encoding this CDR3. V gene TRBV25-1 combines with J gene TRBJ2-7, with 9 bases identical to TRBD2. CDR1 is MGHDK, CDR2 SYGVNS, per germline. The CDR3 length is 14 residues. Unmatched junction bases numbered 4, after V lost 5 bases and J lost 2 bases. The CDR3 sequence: CASSRAGGTYEQYF. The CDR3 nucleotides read TGTGCCAGCAGTCGGGCGGGGGGGACCTACGAGCAGTACTTC.

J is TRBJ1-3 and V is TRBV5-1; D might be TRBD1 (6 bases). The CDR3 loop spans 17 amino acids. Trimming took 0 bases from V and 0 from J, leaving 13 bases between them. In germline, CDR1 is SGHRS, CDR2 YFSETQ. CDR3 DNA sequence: TGCGCCAGCAGCTTGGTGGCGACAGGTACCTCTGGAAACACCATATATTTT. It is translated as CASSLVATGTSGNTIYF.

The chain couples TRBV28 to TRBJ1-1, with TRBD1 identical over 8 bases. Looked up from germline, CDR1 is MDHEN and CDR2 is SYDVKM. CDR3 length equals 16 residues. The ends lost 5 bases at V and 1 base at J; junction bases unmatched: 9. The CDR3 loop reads CASSHIPGTGNTEAFF. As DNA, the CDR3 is TGTGCCAGCAGTCACATCCCCGGGACAGGGAACACTGAAGCTTTCTTT.